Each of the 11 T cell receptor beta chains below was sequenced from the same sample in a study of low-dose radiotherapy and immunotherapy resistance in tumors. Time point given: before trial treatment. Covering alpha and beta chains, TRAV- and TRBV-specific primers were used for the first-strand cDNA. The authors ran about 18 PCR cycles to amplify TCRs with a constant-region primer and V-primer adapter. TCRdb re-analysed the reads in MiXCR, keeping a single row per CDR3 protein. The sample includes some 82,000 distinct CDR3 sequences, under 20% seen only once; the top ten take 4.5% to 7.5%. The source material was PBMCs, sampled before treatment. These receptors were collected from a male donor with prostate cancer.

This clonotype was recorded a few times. The CDR3 DNA follows: TGCAGCGTTGACCTGGGAATTATGAACACTGAAGCTTTCTTT. The encoded protein is CSVDLGIMNTEAFF. The V and J genes are TRBV29-1 and TRBJ1-1; no firm D call. The germline V gene encodes CDR1 SQVTM and CDR2 ANQGSEA. The V end lost 3 bases, the J end lost 0 bases, and 11 bases lay between the germline ends. The CDR3 covers 14 residues.

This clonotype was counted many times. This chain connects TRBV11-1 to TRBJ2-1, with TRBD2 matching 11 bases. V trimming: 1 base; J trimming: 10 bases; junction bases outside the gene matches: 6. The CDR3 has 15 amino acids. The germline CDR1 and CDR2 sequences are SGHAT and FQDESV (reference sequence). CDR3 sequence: CASSLGFSGGAEQFF. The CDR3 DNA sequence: TGTGCCAGCAGCTTAGGTTTTAGCGGGGGGGCCGAGCAGTTCTTC.

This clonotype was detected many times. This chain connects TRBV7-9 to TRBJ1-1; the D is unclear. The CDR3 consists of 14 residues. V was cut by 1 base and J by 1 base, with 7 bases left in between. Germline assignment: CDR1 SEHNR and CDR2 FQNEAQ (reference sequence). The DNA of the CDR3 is TGTGCCAGCAGCTTAGAGACACCGAACACTGAAGCTTTCTTT. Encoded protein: CASSLETPNTEAFF.

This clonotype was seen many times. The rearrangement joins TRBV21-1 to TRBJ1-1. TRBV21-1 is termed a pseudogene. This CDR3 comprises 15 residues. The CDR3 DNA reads TGTGCCAGCAGCAAAAGCCCAATTCAGAACACTGAAGCTTTCTTT. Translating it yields CASSKSPIQNTEAFF.

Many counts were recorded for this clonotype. The CDR3 is CASSLEVAVRQFF. The CDR3, as DNA: TGTGCCAGCAGCTTAGAGGTAGCGGTCCGGCAGTTCTTC. This sequence joins TRBV7-2 and TRBJ2-1; weak D call: TRBD2 (6 bases). V lost 1 base to trimming and J lost 12 bases, with 13 bases between them. In germline, CDR1 is SGHTA, CDR2 FQGNSA. CDR3 size: 13 residues.

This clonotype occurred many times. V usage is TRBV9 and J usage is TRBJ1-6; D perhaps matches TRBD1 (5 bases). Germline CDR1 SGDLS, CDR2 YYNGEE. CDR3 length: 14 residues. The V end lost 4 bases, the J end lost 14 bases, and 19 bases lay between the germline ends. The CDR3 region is CASSTRHDSGALHF. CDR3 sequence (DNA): TGTGCCAGCAGCACACGACATGATTCGGGGGCCCTCCACTTT.

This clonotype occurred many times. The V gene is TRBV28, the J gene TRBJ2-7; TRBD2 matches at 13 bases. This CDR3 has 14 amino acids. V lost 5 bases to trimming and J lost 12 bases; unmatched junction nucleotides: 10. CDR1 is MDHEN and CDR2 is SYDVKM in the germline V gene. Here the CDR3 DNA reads TGTGCCAGCAGTCTAACTAGCGGGGGGGCCCGTCGGTACTTC. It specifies CASSLTSGGARRYF.

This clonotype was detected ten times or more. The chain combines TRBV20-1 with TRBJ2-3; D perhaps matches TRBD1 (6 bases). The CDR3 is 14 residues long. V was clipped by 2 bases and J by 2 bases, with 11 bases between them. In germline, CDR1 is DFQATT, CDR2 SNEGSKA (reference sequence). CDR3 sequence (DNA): TGCAGTGCTAGATTGGGGGCGAACACAGATACGCAGTATTTT. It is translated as CSARLGANTDTQYF.

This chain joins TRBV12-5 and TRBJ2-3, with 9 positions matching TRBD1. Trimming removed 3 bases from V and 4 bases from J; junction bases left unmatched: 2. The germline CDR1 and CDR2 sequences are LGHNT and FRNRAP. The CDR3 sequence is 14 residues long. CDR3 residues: CASGFGQGPDTQYF. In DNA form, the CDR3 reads TGTGCTAGTGGTTTCGGACAGGGGCCAGATACGCAGTATTTT.

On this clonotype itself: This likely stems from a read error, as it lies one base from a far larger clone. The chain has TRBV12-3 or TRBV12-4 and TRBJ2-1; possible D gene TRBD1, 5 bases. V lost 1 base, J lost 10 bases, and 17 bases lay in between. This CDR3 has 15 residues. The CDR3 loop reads CASSLGGAGLYEQFF. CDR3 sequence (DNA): TGTGCCAGCAGTTTAGGTGGGGCAGGCCTCTACGAGCAGTTCTTC.

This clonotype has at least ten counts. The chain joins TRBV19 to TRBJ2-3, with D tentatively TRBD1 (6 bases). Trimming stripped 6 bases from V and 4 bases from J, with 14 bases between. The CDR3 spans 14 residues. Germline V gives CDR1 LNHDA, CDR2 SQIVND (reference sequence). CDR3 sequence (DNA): TGTGCCAGTAGGGGGGCTAGCCTCCCAGATACGCAGTATTTT. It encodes CASRGASLPDTQYF.